This is a list of T cell receptor beta chains from one sample in a study of blood T cells in healthy people across ages. TCRdb independently ran MiXCR on the 5' RACE reads; one entry per CDR3 protein. The table shows under 2,000,000 distinct CDR3 sequences, with 49% occurring only once. Sequencing used blood. These receptors were obtained from a woman aged 40-49 years in good health. CDR3s include the opening cysteine and the closing phenylalanine or tryptophan. Each record gives: J gene, V gene, CDR3 length, D gene, clone size, CDR3 protein, CDR3 DNA. The D gene is left open where the match is weak. The size entry is marked missing in some rows and otherwise reads once, few, many or a size class.

TRBJ1-2	TRBV20-1	13	NA	few	CSAKPQDNYGYTF	TGCAGTGCAAAACCCCAGGACAACTATGGCTACACCTTC
TRBJ1-6	TRBV28	12	NA	NA	CASSLSESPLHF	TGTGCCAGCAGTTTATCGGAATCACCCCTCCACTTT
TRBJ2-4	TRBV6-2/TRBV6-3	16	NA	few	CASSRTETLAKNIQYF	TGTGCCAGCAGTCGGACAGAGACTTTAGCCAAAAACATTCAGTACTTC
TRBJ1-1	TRBV15	16	NA	NA	CATSRDTRPLNTEAFF	TGTGCCACCAGCAGAGATACGCGGCCGCTGAACACTGAAGCTTTCTTT
TRBJ2-3	TRBV20-1	14	TRBD1	few	CSRTGAVGTDTQYF	TGCAGTCGAACAGGGGCGGTCGGCACAGATACGCAGTATTTT
TRBJ2-5	TRBV7-2	19	TRBD2	many	CASSFDGTSGGRYQETQYF	TGTGCCAGCAGCTTCGACGGGACTAGCGGGGGACGGTACCAAGAGACCCAGTACTTC
TRBJ2-7	TRBV9	16	TRBD1	once	CASSVSSGTGYDEQYF	TGTGCCAGCAGCGTAAGCTCCGGGACAGGGTACGATGAGCAGTACTTC
TRBJ2-3	TRBV12-3/TRBV12-4	15	NA	NA	CASSETGGGTDTQYF	TGTGCCAGCAGTGAAACAGGGGGGGGCACAGATACGCAGTATTTT
TRBJ2-3	TRBV19	12	NA	NA	CASRSVWDTQYF	TGTGCCAGTAGATCCGTTTGGGATACGCAGTATTTT
TRBJ1-5	TRBV20-1	12	NA	NA	CAKGRSNQPQHF	TGCGCTAAGGGGCGTAGCAATCAGCCCCAGCATTTT
TRBJ2-3	TRBV6-6	16	NA	few	CASRFRGSGGTDTQYF	TGTGCCAGCAGATTCCGGGGATCCGGGGGCACAGATACGCAGTATTTT
TRBJ1-4	TRBV7-9	16	NA	NA	CASSLGETEGFEKLFF	TGTGCCAGCAGCTTAGGGGAAACAGAGGGTTTTGAAAAACTGTTTTTT
TRBJ2-5	TRBV2	15	NA	NA	CASGRPGAPGETQYF	TGTGCCAGCGGACGGCCGGGAGCCCCGGGGGAGACCCAGTACTTC
TRBJ2-6	TRBV27	18	TRBD1	NA	CASSPGTVLPSGANVLTF	TGTGCCAGCAGTCCAGGGACAGTCCTCCCCTCTGGGGCCAACGTCCTGACTTTC
TRBJ1-2	TRBV12-3/TRBV12-4	13	NA	NA	CASSLKSDYGYTF	TGTGCCAGCAGTTTAAAAAGTGACTATGGCTACACCTTC
TRBJ1-2	TRBV6-6	12	NA	NA	CASRYTPGGYTF	TGTGCCAGCAGGTACACGCCGGGTGGCTACACCTTC
TRBJ2-3	TRBV7-2	18	NA	NA	CASSKLVGGSPSTDTQYF	TGTGCCAGCAGTAAATTAGTAGGGGGGAGCCCTAGCACAGATACGCAGTATTTT
TRBJ2-7	TRBV10-1	15	TRBD1	few	CASSPGQGAVYEQYF	TGCGCCAGCAGCCCCGGACAGGGGGCTGTATACGAGCAGTACTTC
TRBJ2-4	TRBV7-2	12	NA	NA	CASSFPRGSPYF	TGTGCCAGCAGCTTTCCTCGAGGCAGCCCGTACTTC
TRBJ2-1	TRBV7-2	15	NA	NA	CASSSYRVLGNGQFF	TGTGCCAGCAGCTCATACAGGGTGTTAGGGAATGGGCAGTTCTTC
TRBJ2-7	TRBV18	17	TRBD2	NA	CASSPTSGEGVGHEQYF	TGTGCCAGCTCACCGACTAGCGGTGAAGGCGTGGGCCACGAGCAGTACTTC
TRBJ2-1	TRBV24-1	16	TRBD2	NA	CATSPSGGWSYNEQFF	TGTGCCACCAGTCCTAGCGGGGGGTGGTCCTACAATGAGCAGTTCTTC
TRBJ1-2	TRBV20-1	14	NA	NA	CSALGRGDNYGCTF	TGCAGTGCTCTTGGAAGAGGGGACAACTATGGCTGCACCTTC
TRBJ1-4	TRBV7-9	14	TRBD1	NA	CASSWGQGLEKLFF	TGTGCCAGCAGCTGGGGACAGGGACTCGAAAAACTGTTTTTT
TRBJ2-5	TRBV7-2	14	TRBD1	once	CASSLGIAQGEQYF	TGTGCCAGCAGCTTGGGAATAGCCCAGGGGGAGCAGTACTTC
TRBJ1-2	TRBV3-1	16	NA	NA	CASRPPGVINPYGYTF	TGTGCCAGCAGACCCCCGGGAGTTATCAACCCCTATGGCTACACCTTC
TRBJ1-5	TRBV12-3/TRBV12-4	15	TRBD1	NA	CASSSTGARIQPQHF	TGTGCCAGCAGTTCGACAGGGGCTCGTATTCAGCCCCAGCATTTT
TRBJ1-4	TRBV28	14	NA	NA	CASRPQLTNEKLFF	TGTGCCAGCAGACCACAACTCACTAATGAAAAACTGTTTTTT
TRBJ2-3	TRBV10-3	13	NA	NA	CAISDGPTDTQYF	TGTGCCATCAGTGACGGTCCCACAGATACGCAGTATTTT
TRBJ2-3	TRBV6-2/TRBV6-3	14	NA	NA	CASSPRTLGDTQYF	TGTGCCAGCAGTCCCAGGACACTCGGAGATACGCAGTATTTT
TRBJ2-4	TRBV20-1	19	TRBD2	NA	CSARATSGGLTGAKNIQYF	TGCAGTGCTAGAGCGACTAGCGGGGGCCTGACAGGAGCCAAAAACATTCAGTACTTC
TRBJ2-3	TRBV20-1	12	NA	NA	CRAEDSTDTQYF	TGCAGGGCGGAAGATAGCACAGATACGCAGTATTTT
TRBJ2-1	TRBV6-6	17	TRBD1	NA	CARSYSWDSRTNNEQFF	TGTGCCAGAAGTTACTCCTGGGACAGTAGAACCAACAATGAGCAGTTCTTC
TRBJ1-2	TRBV27	14	TRBD1	NA	CASSFGQGERGYTF	TGTGCCAGCAGTTTTGGGCAGGGGGAAAGAGGCTACACCTTC
TRBJ2-5	TRBV7-9	15	NA	NA	CASSLLLNRGEEQYF	TGTGCCAGCAGCTTACTCCTAAACCGGGGCGAGGAGCAGTACTTC
TRBJ2-7	TRBV4-2	15	TRBD1	NA	CASSLKGQEAVEQYF	TGTGCCAGCAGCCTAAAGGGACAGGAGGCAGTAGAGCAGTACTTC
TRBJ2-3	TRBV11-2	14	NA	few	CASTYWENTDTQYF	TGTGCCAGCACCTACTGGGAGAACACAGATACGCAGTATTTT
TRBJ2-1	TRBV24-1	13	TRBD2	NA	CATMGGGASEQFF	TGTGCCACCATGGGCGGGGGGGCGTCCGAGCAGTTCTTC
TRBJ1-2	TRBV6-5	13	TRBD1	few	CASSYDRGRGYTF	TGTGCCAGCAGTTACGACAGGGGGAGAGGCTACACCTTC
TRBJ2-1	TRBV11-1	13	NA	NA	CAGGLGPTGEQFF	TGTGCCGGGGGACTGGGGCCCACCGGTGAGCAGTTCTTC
TRBJ2-1	TRBV7-2	15	NA	NA	CASSLGRTAYNEQFF	TGTGCCAGCAGCCTCGGGCGGACAGCCTACAATGAGCAGTTCTTC
TRBJ2-7	TRBV28	13	NA	few	CASTPAGLYEQYF	TGTGCCAGCACCCCCGCGGGGCTCTACGAGCAGTACTTC
TRBJ2-5	TRBV6-1	13	NA	NA	CASSFISLETQYF	TGTGCCAGCAGTTTTATTAGCTTGGAGACCCAGTACTTC
TRBJ2-1	TRBV3-1	17	TRBD2	NA	CASHYATTSGVPNEQFF	TGTGCCAGCCATTACGCGACGACTAGCGGGGTCCCCAATGAGCAGTTCTTC
TRBJ2-7	TRBV5-1	15	NA	few	CASSYGGQIGYEQYF	TGCGCCAGCAGCTACGGGGGGCAGATCGGCTACGAGCAGTACTTC
TRBJ2-7	TRBV9	14	NA	NA	CASSVGDTYNEQYF	TGTGCCAGCAGCGTAGGGGACACCTACAATGAGCAGTACTTC
TRBJ2-3	TRBV2	13	TRBD1	many	CASRTGVADTQYF	TGTGCCAGCCGGACAGGGGTTGCAGATACGCAGTATTTT
TRBJ2-1	TRBV13	15	NA	NA	CASSVRDSGDDEQFF	TGTGCCAGCAGCGTCCGGGACTCTGGGGATGATGAGCAGTTCTTC
TRBJ2-1	TRBV7-2	16	TRBD1	few	CASSLDGTGGSNEQFF	TGTGCCAGCAGCTTAGATGGGACAGGGGGGAGCAATGAGCAGTTCTTC
TRBJ1-1	TRBV27	19	TRBD1	once	CASSLFLPGQGLMNTEAFF	TGTGCCAGCAGTTTATTTTTACCGGGACAGGGGCTTATGAACACTGAAGCTTTCTTT
TRBJ2-1	TRBV4-2	16	TRBD2	NA	CASSQDWASGGNEQFF	TGTGCCAGCAGCCAAGATTGGGCTAGCGGGGGCAATGAGCAGTTCTTC
TRBJ1-1	TRBV20-1	11	NA	NA	CSAHGGRGAFF	TGCAGTGCGCACGGGGGGCGCGGAGCTTTCTTT